This T cell receptor (beta chain) appears in the sequencing data of a study of CD8 T cells in Susac syndrome. CDR1 is MNHNS, CDR2 SASEGT, per germline. This CDR3 is 17 amino acids long. V was clipped by 8 bases and J by 3 bases; unmatched bases: 12. This clonotype was seen only once. CD8+ and CD4+ T cells circulating in blood were sequenced for TCR beta. The study used treatment-naive patients who had stable or active relapsing-remitting disease as multiple sclerosis controls. The authors negatively isolated CD8+ and CD4+ T cells and FACS-enriched TEMRA cells. Random hexamers were used to reverse transcribe roughly 0.5 to 1 ug of RNA. The amplification used immunoSEQ multiplex PCR on TCR beta CDR3; it spanned 54 Vbeta and 13 Jbeta. A single record per CDR3 protein comes from TCRdb applying MiXCR to the immunoSEQ multiplex PCR reads. In the table there are 120,000 or so distinct CDR3 sequences, about 92% of which are singletons.

This receptor was taken from a human donor with multiple sclerosis. The sample was CD4+ T cells from PBMCs. The chain is built from TRBV6-1 and TRBJ2-6; 8 bases are a match to TRBD1. This chain's CDR3 is CASGGQGALGGANVLTF. The CDR3 DNA is TGTGCCAGCGGAGGCCAGGGGGCGCTTGGTGGGGCCAACGTCCTGACTTTC.